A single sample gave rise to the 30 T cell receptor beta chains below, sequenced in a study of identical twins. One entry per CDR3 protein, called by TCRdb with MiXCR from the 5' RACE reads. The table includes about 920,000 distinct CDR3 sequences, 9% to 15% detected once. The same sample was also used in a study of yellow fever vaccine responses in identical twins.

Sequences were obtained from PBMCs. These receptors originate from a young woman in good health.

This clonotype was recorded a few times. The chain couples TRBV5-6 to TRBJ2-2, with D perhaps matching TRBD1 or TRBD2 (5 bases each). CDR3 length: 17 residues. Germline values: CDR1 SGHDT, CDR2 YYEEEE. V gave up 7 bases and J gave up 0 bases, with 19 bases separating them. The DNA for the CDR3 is TGTGCCAGCGCGGTACCGGGACGGCCAACGAACACCGGGGAGCTGTTTTTT. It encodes CASAVPGRPTNTGELFF.

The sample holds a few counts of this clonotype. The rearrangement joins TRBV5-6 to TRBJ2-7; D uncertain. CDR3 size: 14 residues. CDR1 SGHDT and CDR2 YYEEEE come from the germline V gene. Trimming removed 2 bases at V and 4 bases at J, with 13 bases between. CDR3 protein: CASSFGDGFYEQYF. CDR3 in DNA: TGTGCCAGCAGCTTTGGTGACGGATTTTACGAGCAGTACTTC. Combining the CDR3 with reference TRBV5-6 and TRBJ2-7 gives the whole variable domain DAGVTQSPTHLIKTRGQQVTLRCSPKSGHDTVSWYQQALGQGPQFIFQYYEEEERQRGNFPDRFSGHQFPNYSSELNVNALLLGDSALYLCASSFGDGFYEQYFGPGTRLTVT.

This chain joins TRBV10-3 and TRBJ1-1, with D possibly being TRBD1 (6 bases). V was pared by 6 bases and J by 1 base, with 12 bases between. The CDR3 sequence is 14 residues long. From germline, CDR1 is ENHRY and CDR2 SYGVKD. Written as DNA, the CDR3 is TGTGCCATCAGCCGGGACATGGGGAACACTGAAGCTTTCTTT. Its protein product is CAISRDMGNTEAFF.

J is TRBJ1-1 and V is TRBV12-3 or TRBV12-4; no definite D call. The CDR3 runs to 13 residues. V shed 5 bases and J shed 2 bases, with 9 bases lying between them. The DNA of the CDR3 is TGTGCCAGCAGTATGTACCCCAACACTGAAGCTTTCTTT. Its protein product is CASSMYPNTEAFF.

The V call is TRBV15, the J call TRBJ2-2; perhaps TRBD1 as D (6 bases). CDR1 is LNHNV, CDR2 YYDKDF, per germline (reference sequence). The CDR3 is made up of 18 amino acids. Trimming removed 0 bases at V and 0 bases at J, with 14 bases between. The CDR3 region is CATSREREQGPNTGELFF. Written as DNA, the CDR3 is TGTGCCACCAGCAGAGAGAGAGAACAGGGACCGAACACCGGGGAGCTGTTTTTT.

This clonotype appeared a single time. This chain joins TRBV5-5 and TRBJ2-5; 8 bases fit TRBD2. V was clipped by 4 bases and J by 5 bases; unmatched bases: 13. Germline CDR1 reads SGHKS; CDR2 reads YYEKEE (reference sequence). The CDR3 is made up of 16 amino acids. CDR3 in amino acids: CASSQTGLAVGETQYF. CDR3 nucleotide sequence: TGTGCCAGCAGCCAGACTGGACTAGCAGTCGGGGAGACCCAGTACTTC.

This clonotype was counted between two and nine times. CDR3 nucleotide sequence: TGTGCCAGCAGCGGTGCGCAGGGGCTGTTTCAGCCCCAGCATTTT. Translating it yields CASSGAQGLFQPQHF. The rearrangement links TRBV27 to TRBJ1-5; D may be TRBD1 (6 bases). Per germline, CDR1 MNHEY and CDR2 SMNVEV (reference sequence). V gave up 6 bases and J gave up 6 bases, with 18 bases separating them. The CDR3 runs 15 residues.

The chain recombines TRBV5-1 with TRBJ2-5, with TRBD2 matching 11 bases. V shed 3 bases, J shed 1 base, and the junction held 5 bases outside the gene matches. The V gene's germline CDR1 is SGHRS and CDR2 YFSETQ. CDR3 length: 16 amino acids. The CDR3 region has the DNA TGCGCCAGCAGCTGCCGACTAGCGGGGCCCCAAGAGACCCAGTACTTC. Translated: CASSCRLAGPQETQYF.

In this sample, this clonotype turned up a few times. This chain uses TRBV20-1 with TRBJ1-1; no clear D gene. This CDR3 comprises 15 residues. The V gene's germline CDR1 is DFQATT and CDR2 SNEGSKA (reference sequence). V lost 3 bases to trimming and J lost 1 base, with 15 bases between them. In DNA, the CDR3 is TGCAGTGCTAGCCTGACGCCTCTGGGGAACACTGAAGCTTTCTTT. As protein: CSASLTPLGNTEAFF.

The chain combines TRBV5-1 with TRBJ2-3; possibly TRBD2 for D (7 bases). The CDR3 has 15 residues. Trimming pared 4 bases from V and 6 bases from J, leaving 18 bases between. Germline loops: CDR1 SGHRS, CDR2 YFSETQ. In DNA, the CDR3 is TGCGCCAGCAGCGGCCTCTTGGCGGGGGCTGATACGCAGTATTTT. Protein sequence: CASSGLLAGADTQYF.

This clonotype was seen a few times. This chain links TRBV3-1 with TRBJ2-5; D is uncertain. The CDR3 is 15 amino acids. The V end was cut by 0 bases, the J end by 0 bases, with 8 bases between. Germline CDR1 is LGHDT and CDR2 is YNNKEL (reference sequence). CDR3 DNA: TGTGCCAGCAGCCAAGATTTTGTAAACCAAGAGACCCAGTACTTC. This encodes CASSQDFVNQETQYF.

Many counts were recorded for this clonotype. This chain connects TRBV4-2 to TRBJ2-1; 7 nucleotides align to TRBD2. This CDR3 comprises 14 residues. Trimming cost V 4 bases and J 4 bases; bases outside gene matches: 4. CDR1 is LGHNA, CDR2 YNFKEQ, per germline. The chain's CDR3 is CASSRGGDYNEQFF. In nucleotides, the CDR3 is TGTGCCAGCAGCCGCGGGGGTGATTACAATGAGCAGTTCTTC.

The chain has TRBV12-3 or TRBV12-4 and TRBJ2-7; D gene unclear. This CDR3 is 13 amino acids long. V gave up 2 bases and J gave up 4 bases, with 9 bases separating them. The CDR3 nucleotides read TGTGCCAGCAGTTTAAATGCCGGGTACGAGCAGTACTTC. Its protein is CASSLNAGYEQYF.

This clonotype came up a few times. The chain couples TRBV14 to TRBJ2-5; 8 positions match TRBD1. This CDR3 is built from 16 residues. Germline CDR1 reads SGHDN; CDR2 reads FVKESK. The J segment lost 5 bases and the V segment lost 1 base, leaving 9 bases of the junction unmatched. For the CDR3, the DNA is TGTGCCAGCAGCCAAGGACAGGGGAAACGAATGGAGACCCAGTACTTC. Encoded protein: CASSQGQGKRMETQYF. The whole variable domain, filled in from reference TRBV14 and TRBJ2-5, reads EAGVTQFPSHSVIEKGQTVTLRCDPISGHDNLYWYRRVMGKEIKFLLHFVKESKQDESGMPNNRFLAERTGGTYSTLKVQPAELEDSGVYFCASSQGQGKRMETQYFGPGTRLLVL.

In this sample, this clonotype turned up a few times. CDR3 sequence (DNA): TGCAGTACCTACTCTTTGGCCATGAACACTGAAGCTTTCTTT. This sequence encodes CSTYSLAMNTEAFF. The gene calls are TRBV20-1 and TRBJ1-1; D gene uncertain. In germline, CDR1 is DFQATT, CDR2 SNEGSKA (reference sequence). The CDR3 runs 14 residues. V lost 8 bases and J lost 0, with 16 bases in between.

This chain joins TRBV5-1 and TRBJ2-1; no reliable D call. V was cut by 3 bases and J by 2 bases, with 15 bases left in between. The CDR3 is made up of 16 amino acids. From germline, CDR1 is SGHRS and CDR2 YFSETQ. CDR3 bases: TGCGCCAGCAGCTGCGGAATGTTGTCCCCCTACAATGAGCAGTTCTTC. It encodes CASSCGMLSPYNEQFF.

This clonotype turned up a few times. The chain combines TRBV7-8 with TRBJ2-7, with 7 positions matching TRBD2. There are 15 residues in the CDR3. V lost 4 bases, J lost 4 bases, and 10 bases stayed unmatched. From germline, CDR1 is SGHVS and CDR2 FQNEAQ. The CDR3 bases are TGTGCCAGCAGCTCGGGTTCTAGCGGCCAATACGAGCAGTACTTC. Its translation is CASSSGSSGQYEQYF.

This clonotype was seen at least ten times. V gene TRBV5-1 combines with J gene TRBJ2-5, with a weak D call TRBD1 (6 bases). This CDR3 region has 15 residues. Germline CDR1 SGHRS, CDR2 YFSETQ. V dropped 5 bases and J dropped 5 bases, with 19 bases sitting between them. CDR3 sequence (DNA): TGCGCCAGCAGTCTGGACAGCGTAGCCCCGGAGACCCAGTACTTC. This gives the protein CASSLDSVAPETQYF. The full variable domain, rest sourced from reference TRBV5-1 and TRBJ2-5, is KAGVTQTPRYLIKTRGQQVTLSCSPISGHRSVSWYQQTPGQGLQFLFEYFSETQRNKGNFPGRFSGRQFSNSRSEMNVSTLELGDSALYLCASSLDSVAPETQYFGPGTRLLVL.

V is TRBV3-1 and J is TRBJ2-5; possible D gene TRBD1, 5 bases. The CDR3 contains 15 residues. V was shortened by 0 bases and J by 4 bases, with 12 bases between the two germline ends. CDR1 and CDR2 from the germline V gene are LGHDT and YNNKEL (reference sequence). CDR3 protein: CASSQDWQGGETQYF. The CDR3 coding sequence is TGTGCCAGCAGCCAAGATTGGCAGGGCGGAGAGACCCAGTACTTC.

CDR3: CASSPPTSGRAYEQYF. In DNA form, the CDR3 reads TGTGCCAGCAGCCCCCCGACTAGCGGGAGGGCGTACGAGCAGTACTTC. The chain carries TRBV7-8 and TRBJ2-7; 14 bases align to TRBD2. V lost 5 bases to trimming and J lost 4 bases; unmatched junction nucleotides: 7. Germline CDR1 SGHVS, CDR2 FQNEAQ. The length of the CDR3 is 16 residues.

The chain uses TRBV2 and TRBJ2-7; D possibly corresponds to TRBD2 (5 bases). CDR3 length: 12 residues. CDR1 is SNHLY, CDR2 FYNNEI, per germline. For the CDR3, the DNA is TGTGCTTTGGGGAGCATCTCCTACGAGCAGTACTTC. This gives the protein CALGSISYEQYF.

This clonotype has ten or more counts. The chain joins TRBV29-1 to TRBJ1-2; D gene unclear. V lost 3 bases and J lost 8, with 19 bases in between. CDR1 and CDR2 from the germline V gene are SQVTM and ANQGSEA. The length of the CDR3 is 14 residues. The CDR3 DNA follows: TGCAGCGTTGATAGGACCGGGCAGCACGGGGGCTACACCTTC. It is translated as CSVDRTGQHGGYTF.

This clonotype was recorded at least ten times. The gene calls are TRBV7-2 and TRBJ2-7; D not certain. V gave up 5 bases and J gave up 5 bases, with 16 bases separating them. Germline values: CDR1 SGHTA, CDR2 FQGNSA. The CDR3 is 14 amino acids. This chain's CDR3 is CASSLGRPKDEQYV. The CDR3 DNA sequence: TGTGCCAGCAGCCTCGGACGTCCCAAGGACGAGCAGTACGTC.

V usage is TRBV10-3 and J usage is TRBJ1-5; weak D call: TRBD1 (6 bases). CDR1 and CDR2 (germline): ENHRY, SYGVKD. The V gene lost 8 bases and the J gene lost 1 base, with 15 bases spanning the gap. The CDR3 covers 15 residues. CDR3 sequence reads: CAIGGGRESNQPQHF. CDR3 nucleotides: TGTGCCATCGGAGGGGGAAGGGAAAGCAATCAGCCCCAGCATTTT.

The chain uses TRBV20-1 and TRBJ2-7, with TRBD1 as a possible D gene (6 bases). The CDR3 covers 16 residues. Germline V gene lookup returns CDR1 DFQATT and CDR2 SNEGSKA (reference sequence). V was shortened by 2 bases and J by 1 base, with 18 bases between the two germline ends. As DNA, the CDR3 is TGCAGTGCTAGAAAGACCGGGACACTGTCGTCCTACGAGCAGTACTTC. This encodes CSARKTGTLSSYEQYF.

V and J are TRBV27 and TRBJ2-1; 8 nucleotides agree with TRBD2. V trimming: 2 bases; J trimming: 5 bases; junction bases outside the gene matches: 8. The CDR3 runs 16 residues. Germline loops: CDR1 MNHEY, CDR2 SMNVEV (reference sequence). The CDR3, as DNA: TGTGCCAGCAGTTTACAAGGCAGCGGGGGCAACAATGAGCAGTTCTTC. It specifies CASSLQGSGGNNEQFF.

CDR3 DNA sequence: TGTGCCAGCAGACAGGACAGGGACTATACCTACGAGCAGTACTTC. It codes for CASRQDRDYTYEQYF. This chain joins TRBV28 and TRBJ2-7; tentatively, D is TRBD1 (8 bases). This CDR3 is 15 amino acids long. Looked up from germline, CDR1 is MDHEN and CDR2 is SYDVKM. The V and J ends lost 6 bases and 2 bases respectively, with 17 bases between them.

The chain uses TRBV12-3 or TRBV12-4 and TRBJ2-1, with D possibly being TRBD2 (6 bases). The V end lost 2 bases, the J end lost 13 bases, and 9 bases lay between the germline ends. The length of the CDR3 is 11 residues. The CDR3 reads CASSLTDYQFF. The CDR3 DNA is TGTGCCAGCAGTTTAACGGACTATCAGTTCTTC.

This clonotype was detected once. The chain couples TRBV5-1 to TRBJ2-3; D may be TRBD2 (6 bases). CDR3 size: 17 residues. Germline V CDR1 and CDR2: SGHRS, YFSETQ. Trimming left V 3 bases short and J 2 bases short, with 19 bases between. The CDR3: CASSWGLAGGDTDTQYF. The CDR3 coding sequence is TGCGCCAGCAGCTGGGGATTGGCTGGCGGGGACACAGATACGCAGTATTTT.

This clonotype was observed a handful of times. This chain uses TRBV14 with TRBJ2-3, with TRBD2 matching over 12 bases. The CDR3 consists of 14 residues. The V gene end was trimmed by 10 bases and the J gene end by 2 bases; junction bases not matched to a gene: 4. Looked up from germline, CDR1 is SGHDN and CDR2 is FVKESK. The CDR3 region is CATGLAGTTDTQYF. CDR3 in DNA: TGTGCCACAGGACTAGCGGGGACCACAGATACGCAGTATTTT.